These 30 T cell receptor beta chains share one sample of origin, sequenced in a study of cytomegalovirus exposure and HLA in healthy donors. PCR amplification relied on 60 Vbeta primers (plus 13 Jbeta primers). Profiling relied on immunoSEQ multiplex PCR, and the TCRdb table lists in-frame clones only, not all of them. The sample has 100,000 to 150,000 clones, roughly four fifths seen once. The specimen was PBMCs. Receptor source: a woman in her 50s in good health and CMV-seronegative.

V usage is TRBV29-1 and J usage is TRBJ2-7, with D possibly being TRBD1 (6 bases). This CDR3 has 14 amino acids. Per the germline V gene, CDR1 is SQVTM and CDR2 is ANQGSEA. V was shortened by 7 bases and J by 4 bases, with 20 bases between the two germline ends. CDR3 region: CSASPGTNWYEQYF. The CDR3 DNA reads TGCAGCGCGTCCCCCGGGACAAATTGGTACGAGCAGTACTTC.

This CDR3 is CASSSTPRATDTQYF. As DNA, the CDR3 is TGTGCCAGCAGTTCAACCCCTAGAGCCACAGATACGCAGTATTTT. This rearrangement joins TRBV27 to TRBJ2-3; no definite D call. Germline CDR1 reads MNHEY; CDR2 reads SMNVEV (reference sequence). This CDR3 region has 15 residues. Trimming removed 4 bases at V and 2 bases at J, with 13 bases between.

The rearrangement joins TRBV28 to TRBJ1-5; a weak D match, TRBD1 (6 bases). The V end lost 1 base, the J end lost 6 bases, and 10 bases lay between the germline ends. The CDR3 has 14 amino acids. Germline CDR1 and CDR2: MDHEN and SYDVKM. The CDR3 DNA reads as TGTGCCAGCAGTTTATCAACAGGGATTCAGCCCCAGCATTTT. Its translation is CASSLSTGIQPQHF.

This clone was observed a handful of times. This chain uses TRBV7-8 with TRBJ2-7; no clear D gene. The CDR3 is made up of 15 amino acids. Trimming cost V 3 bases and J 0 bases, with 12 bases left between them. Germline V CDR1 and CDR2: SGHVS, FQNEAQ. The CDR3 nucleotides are TGTGCCAGCAGCTTTGCCCCCGGCGGCTCCTACGAGCAGTACGTC. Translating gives CASSFAPGGSYEQYV.

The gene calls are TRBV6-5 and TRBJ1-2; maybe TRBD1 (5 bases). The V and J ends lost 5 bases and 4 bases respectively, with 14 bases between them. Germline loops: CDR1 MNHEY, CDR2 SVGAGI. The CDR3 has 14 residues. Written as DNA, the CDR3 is TGTGCCAGCAGTCTAATGAGTGGGGCCTATGGCTACACCTTC. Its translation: CASSLMSGAYGYTF.

The DNA of the CDR3 is TGCAGCGTGGGGGGACTAGCGGGAGGAGGCGAGCAGTACTTC. It yields the protein CSVGGLAGGGEQYF. V and J are TRBV29-1 and TRBJ2-7; 15 bases line up with TRBD2. Germline V gene sequence: CDR1 SQVTM, CDR2 ANQGSEA. J gave up 6 bases and V 6 bases, and 6 bases lay outside the gene matches. The CDR3 has 14 amino acids.

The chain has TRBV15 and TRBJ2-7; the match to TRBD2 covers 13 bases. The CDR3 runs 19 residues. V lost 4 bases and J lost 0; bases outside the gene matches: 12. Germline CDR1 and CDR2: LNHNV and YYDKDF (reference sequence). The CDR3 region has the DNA TGTGCCACCAGCACAGGACTAGCGGGAGTGTGGTCCTCCTCCTACGAGCAGTACGTC. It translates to CATSTGLAGVWSSSYEQYV.

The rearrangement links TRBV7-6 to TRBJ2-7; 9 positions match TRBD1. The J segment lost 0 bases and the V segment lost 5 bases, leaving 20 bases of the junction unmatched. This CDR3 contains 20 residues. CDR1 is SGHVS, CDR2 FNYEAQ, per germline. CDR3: CASSPRWDRVSPRSSYEQYF. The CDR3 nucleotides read TGTGCCAGCAGCCCGCGGTGGGACAGGGTATCTCCGAGAAGCTCCTACGAGCAGTACTTC.

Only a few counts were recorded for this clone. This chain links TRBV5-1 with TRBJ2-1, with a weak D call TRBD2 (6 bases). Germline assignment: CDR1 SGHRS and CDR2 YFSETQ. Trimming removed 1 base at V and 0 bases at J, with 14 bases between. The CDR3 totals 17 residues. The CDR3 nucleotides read TGCGCCAGCAGCTTGTCAAGTAGCGGAATCTCCTACAATGAGCAGTTCTTC. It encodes CASSLSSSGISYNEQFF.

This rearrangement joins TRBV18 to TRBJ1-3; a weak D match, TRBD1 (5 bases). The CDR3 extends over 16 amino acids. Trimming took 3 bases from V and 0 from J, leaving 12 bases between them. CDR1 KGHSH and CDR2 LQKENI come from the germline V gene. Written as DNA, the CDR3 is TGTGCCAGCTCACCTGCGACAGCGAACTCTGGAAACACCATATATTTT. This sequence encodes CASSPATANSGNTIYF.

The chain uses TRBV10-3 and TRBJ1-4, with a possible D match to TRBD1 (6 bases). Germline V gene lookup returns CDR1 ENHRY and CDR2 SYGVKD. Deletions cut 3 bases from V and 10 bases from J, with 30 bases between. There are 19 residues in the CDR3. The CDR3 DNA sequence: TGTGCCATCAGTGACCAAAAGGAGCAGGGGCCCGGTAAATCAGGAAAACTGTTTTTT. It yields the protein CAISDQKEQGPGKSGKLFF.

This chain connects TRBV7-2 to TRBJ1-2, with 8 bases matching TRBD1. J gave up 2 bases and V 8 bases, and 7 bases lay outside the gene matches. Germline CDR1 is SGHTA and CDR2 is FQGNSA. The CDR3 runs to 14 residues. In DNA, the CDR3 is TGTGCCAGCCAGGGACAGGACGAAAACTATGGCTACACCTTC. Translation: CASQGQDENYGYTF.

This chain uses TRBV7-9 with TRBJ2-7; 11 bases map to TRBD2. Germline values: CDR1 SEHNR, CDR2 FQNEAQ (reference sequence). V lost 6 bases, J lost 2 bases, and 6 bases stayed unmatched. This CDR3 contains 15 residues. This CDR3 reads CASSPLAGEPYEQYV. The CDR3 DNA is TGTGCCAGCAGTCCACTAGCGGGAGAACCCTACGAGCAGTACGTC.

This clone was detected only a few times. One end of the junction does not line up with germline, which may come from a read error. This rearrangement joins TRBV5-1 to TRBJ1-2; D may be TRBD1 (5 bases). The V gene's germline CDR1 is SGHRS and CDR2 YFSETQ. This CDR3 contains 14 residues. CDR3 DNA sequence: TGCGCCAGCAGCCCCGGTGCATTTGCTAGGGGCTACCCCTTC. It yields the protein CASSPGAFARGYPF.

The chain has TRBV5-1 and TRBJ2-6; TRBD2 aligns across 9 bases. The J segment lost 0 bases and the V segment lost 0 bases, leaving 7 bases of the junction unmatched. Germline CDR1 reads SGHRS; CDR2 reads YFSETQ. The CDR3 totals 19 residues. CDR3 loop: CASSLAVTSGLSGANVLTF. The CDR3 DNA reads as TGCGCCAGCAGCTTGGCGGTGACTAGCGGCCTCTCTGGGGCCAACGTCCTGACTTTC.

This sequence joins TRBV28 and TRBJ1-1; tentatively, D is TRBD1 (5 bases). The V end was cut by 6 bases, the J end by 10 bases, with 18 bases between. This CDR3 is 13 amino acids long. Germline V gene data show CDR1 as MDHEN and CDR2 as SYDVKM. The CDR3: CASSPRVWDGAFF. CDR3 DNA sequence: TGTGCCAGCAGCCCCAGGGTCTGGGATGGAGCTTTCTTT.

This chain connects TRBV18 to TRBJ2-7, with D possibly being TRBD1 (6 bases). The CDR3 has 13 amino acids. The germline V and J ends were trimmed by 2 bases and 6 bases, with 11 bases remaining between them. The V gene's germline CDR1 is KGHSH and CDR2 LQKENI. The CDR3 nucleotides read TGTGCCAGCTCACCAACAAACAGGGCCGAGCAGTACGTC. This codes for CASSPTNRAEQYV.

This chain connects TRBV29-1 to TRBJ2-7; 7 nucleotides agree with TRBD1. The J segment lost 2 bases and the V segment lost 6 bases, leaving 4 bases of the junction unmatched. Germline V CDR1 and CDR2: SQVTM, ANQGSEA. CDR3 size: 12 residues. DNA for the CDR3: TGCAGCGTCCCGGGACAGACCTACGAGCAGTACTTC. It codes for CSVPGQTYEQYF.

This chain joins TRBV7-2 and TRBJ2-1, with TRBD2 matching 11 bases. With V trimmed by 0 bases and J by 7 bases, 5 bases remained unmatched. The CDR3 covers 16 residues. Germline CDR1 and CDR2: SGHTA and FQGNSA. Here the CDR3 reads CASSLASGRAENEQFF. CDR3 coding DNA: TGTGCCAGCAGCTTAGCTAGCGGGAGGGCGGAGAATGAGCAGTTCTTC.

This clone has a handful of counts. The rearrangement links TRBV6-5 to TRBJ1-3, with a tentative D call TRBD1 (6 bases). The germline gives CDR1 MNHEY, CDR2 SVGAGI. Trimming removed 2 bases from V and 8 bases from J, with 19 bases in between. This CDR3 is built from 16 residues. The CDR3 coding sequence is TGTGCCAGCAGTTACGCTGGGACATCCATGAGCGACACCATATATTTT. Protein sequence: CASSYAGTSMSDTIYF.

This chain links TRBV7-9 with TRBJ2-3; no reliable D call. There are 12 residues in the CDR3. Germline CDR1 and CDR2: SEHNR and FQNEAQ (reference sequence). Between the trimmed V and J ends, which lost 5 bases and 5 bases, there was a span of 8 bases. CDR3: CASSGRGDTQYF. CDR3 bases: TGTGCCAGCAGCGGGCGTGGAGATACGCAGTATTTT.

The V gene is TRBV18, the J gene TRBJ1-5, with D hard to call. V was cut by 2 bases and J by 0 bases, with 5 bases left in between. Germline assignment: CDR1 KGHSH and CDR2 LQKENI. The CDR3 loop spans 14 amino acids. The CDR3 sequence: CASSPSGSNQPQHF. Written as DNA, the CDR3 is TGTGCCAGCTCACCATCAGGTAGCAATCAGCCCCAGCATTTT. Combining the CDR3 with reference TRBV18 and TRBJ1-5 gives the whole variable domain NAGVMQNPRHLVRRRGQEARLRCSPMKGHSHVYWYRQLPEEGLKFMVYLQKENIIDESGMPKERFSAEFPKEGPSILRIQQVVRGDSAAYFCASSPSGSNQPQHFGDGTRLSIL.

The CDR3 DNA is TGCGCCAGCAGCTTGGAGGGGTTTCCCAATGAGCAGTTCTTC. Its protein is CASSLEGFPNEQFF. The chain is built from TRBV5-1 and TRBJ2-1; D is possibly TRBD1 (5 bases). Germline CDR1 is SGHRS and CDR2 is YFSETQ. The V and J ends lost 0 bases and 6 bases respectively, with 10 bases between them. This CDR3 contains 14 residues.

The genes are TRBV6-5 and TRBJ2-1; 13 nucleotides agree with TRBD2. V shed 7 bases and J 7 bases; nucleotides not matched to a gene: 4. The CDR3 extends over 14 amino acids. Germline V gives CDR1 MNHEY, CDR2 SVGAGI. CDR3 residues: CASTGLAGRNEQFF. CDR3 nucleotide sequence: TGTGCCAGCACGGGACTAGCGGGAAGGAATGAGCAGTTCTTC.

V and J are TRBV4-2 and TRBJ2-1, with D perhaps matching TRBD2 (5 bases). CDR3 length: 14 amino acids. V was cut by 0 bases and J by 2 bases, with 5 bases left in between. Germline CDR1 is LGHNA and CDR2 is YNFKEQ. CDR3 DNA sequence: TGTGCCAGCAGCCAAGAGACTACCTACAATGAGCAGTTCTTC. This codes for CASSQETTYNEQFF.

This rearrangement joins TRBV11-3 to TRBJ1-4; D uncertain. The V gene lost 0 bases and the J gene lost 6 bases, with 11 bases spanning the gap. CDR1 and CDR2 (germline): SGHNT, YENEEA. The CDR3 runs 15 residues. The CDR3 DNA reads TGTGCCAGCAGCTTAGATCCGAGTGAGGATGAAAAACTGTTTTTT. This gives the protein CASSLDPSEDEKLFF. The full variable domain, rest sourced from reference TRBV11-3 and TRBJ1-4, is EAGVVQSPRYKIIEKKQPVAFWCNPISGHNTLYWYLQNLGQGPELLIRYENEEAVDDSQLPKDRFSAERLKGVDSTLKIQPAELGDSAVYLCASSLDPSEDEKLFFGSGTQLSVL.

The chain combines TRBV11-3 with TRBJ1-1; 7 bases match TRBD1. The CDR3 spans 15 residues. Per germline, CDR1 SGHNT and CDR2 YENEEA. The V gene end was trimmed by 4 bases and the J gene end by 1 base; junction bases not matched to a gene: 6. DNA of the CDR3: TGTGCCAGCAGCTCCCGGACAGGCCCGAACACTGAAGCTTTCTTT. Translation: CASSSRTGPNTEAFF.

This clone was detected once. The CDR3 spells CASSPGQGSNEQFF. CDR3 nucleotides: TGTGCCAGCAGTCCAGGACAGGGGAGCAATGAGCAGTTCTTC. V and J are TRBV25-1 and TRBJ2-1; 9 bases align to TRBD1. The CDR3 is made up of 14 amino acids. CDR1 is MGHDK and CDR2 is SYGVNS in the germline V gene. Trimming removed 5 bases from V and 6 bases from J; junction bases left unmatched: 5.

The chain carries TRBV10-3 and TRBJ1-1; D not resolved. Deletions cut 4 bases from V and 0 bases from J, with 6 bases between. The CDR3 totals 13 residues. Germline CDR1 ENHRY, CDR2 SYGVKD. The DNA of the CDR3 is TGTGCCATCAGTGCAAACATGAACACTGAAGCTTTCTTT. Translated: CAISANMNTEAFF.

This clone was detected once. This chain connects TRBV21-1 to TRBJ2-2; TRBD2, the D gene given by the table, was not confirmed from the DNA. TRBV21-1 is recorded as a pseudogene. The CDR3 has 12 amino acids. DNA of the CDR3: TGTGCCAGCAGCCGGGACACCGGGGAGCTGTTTTTT. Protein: CASSRDTGELFF.